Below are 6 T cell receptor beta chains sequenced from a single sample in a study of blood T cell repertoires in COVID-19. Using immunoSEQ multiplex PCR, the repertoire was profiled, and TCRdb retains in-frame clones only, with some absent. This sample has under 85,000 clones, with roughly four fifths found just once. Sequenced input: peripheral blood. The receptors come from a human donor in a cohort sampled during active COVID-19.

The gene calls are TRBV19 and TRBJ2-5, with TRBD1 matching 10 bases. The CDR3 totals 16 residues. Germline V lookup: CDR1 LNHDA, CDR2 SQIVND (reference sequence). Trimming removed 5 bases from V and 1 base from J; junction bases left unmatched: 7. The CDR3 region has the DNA TGTGCCAGTAGTTCTTACCGGACAGGGGGCCAAGAGACCCAGTACTTC. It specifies CASSSYRTGGQETQYF.

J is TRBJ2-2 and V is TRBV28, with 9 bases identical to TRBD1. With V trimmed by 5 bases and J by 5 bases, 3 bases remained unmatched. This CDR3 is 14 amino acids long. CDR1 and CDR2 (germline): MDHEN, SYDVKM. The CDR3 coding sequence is TGTGCCAGCAGTCGGGACAGGGTGACCGGGGAGCTGTTTTTT. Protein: CASSRDRVTGELFF.

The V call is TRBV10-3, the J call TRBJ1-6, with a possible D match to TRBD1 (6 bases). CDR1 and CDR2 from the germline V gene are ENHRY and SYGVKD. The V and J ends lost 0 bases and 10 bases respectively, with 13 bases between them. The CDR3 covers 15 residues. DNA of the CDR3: TGTGCCATCAGTGAGTCGGGGGGGGCGGAATCACCCCTCCACTTT. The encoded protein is CAISESGGAESPLHF.

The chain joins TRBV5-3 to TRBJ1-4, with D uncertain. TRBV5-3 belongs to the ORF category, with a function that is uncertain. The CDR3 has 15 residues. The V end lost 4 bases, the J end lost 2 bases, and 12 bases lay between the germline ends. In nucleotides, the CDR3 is TGTGCCAGAAGCCCGTCCGGAGAGACTAATGAAAAACTGTTTTTT. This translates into CARSPSGETNEKLFF.

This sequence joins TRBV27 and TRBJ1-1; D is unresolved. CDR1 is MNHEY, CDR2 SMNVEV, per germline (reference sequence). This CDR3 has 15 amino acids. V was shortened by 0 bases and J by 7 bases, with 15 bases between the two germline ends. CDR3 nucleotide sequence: TGTGCCAGCAGTTTATCGTTACTTTTATCCGGTGAAGCTTTCTTT. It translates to CASSLSLLLSGEAFF.

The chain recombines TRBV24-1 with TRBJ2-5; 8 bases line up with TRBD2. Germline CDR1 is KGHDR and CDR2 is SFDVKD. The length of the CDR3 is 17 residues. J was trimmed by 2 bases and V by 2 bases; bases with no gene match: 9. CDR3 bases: TGTGCCACCAGTGATTCTGGACTAGCTTCGGGGCAAGAGACCCAGTACTTC. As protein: CATSDSGLASGQETQYF.